This T cell receptor (beta chain) was sequenced for a study of cytomegalovirus exposure and HLA in healthy donors. Across the study: The 90 to 150 validation repertoires used a platform that matched the one used for the approximately 670 first-cohort repertoires, as a later analysis reported. Points from the study as a whole: The CMV antigen specificity of a few CMV-associated chains was confirmed through in vitro analysis. Cytomegalovirus status, reportedly, was diagnosed with high specificity and sensitivity by the classifier.

Trimming stripped 0 bases from V and 6 bases from J, with 6 bases between. CDR1 SGHDN and CDR2 FVKESK come from the germline V gene. CDR3 length: 12 amino acids. Generated by immunoSEQ multiplex PCR, the TCRdb table keeps only in-frame clones and is missing some. The data show more than 110,000 clones, with approximately 87% seen just once and about 2.8% held by the top ten. The donors were part of the validation cohort of 95 to 150 subjects. That cohort was separate from the first cohort, which comprised 500 to 850 subjects. This clone was picked up one time. Its antigen remains unidentified. The chain uses TRBV14 and TRBJ2-7; the D is unclear. This clonotype was sampled from a young man in good health and CMV-seronegative. The sequencing sample was made of PBMCs. CDR3 bases: TGTGCCAGCAGCCAAGATTTCGTCGAGCAGTACTTC. Amino acid sequence: CASSQDFVEQYF.